This T cell receptor (beta chain) was sequenced in a study of blood T cell repertoires in COVID-19. Study-wide context: Acute and convalescent COVID-19 samples came from the United States, Italy and Spain. T cells, B-cell-depleted T cells, or PBMCs supplied cDNA or gDNA.

How the authors handled the data: The assay estimated nucleated cells by amplifying reference gene primers. The protocol was immunoSEQ multiplex PCR, while the TCRdb copy is restricted to in-frame clones and leaves out a portion. The V and J calls and the clone size are those of that table, but D and trimming were determined from the DNA. Of about 45,000 clones listed, about 90% are singletons. Germline CDR1 and CDR2: SGHRS and YFSETQ. The CDR3 runs to 15 residues. V was trimmed by 4 bases and J by 4 bases, leaving 17 bases between them. The sequenced sample was peripheral blood. The source is a human donor in a cohort sampled during active COVID-19. The chain employs TRBV5-1 and TRBJ1-1; tentatively, D is TRBD1 (6 bases). CDR3 amino acids: CASSQGGSAGTEAFF. DNA for the CDR3: TGCGCCAGCAGCCAAGGGGGATCGGCGGGCACTGAAGCTTTCTTT.